A selection of T cell receptor beta chains follows, all from one sample in a study of T-cell reconstitution after alpha-beta-depleted transplantation in children. MiXCR, applied by TCRdb to the PCR reads, yields one record per CDR3 protein. The table includes 250,000 to 300,000 distinct CDR3 sequences, over 7.5% detected once. This specimen was peripheral blood, taken 360 days after TCRalphabeta/CD19-depleted stem cell transplant. All receptors come from a female patient aged 2-15 years who had a stem cell transplant for Fanconi anemia, so the T cells may come from the graft donor. CDR3s include the opening cysteine and the closing phenylalanine or tryptophan. D genes are given only for firm matches. Rows give clone size only sometimes, using once, few, many, or a class for an expanded clone.

abundance: .; j_gene: TRBJ1-3; v_gene: TRBV11-2; d_gene: .; CDR3aa: CASSLGLGAPLSLSGNTIYF; CDR3nt: TGTGCCAGCAGCTTGGGGTTGGGGGCTCCTCTCTCTCTCTCTGGAAACACCATATATTTT
abundance: few; j_gene: TRBJ2-4; v_gene: TRBV11-2; d_gene: .; CDR3aa: CASSLALIAKNIQYF; CDR3nt: TGTGCCAGCAGCTTAGCTTTGATAGCCAAAAACATTCAGTACTTC
abundance: many; j_gene: TRBJ2-5; v_gene: TRBV10-3; d_gene: .; CDR3aa: CAISESIALEETQYF; CDR3nt: TGTGCCATCAGTGAGTCGATAGCACTCGAAGAGACCCAGTACTTC
abundance: many; j_gene: TRBJ1-6; v_gene: TRBV7-9; d_gene: .; CDR3aa: CASSLGLGNALHF; CDR3nt: TGTGCCAGCAGCTTAGGACTGGGGAACGCCCTCCACTTT
abundance: .; j_gene: TRBJ2-5; v_gene: TRBV7-3; d_gene: .; CDR3aa: CASSSQHSGVQETQYF; CDR3nt: TGTGCCAGCAGCTCGCAACACTCGGGAGTACAAGAGACCCAGTACTTC
abundance: many; j_gene: TRBJ2-2; v_gene: TRBV28; d_gene: .; CDR3aa: CASSLVDWMNTGELFF; CDR3nt: TGTGCCAGCAGTTTAGTGGACTGGATGAACACCGGGGAGCTGTTTTTT
abundance: many; j_gene: TRBJ1-1; v_gene: TRBV2; d_gene: TRBD1; CDR3aa: CASKQQGAIGEAFF; CDR3nt: TGTGCCAGCAAGCAACAGGGGGCGATCGGTGAAGCTTTCTTT
abundance: .; j_gene: TRBJ2-7; v_gene: TRBV12-3/TRBV12-4; d_gene: TRBD2; CDR3aa: CASGGDTRRGASSYEQYF; CDR3nt: TGTGCCAGCGGTGGGGATACGCGGCGGGGGGCGAGCTCCTACGAGCAGTACTTC
abundance: .; j_gene: TRBJ2-3; v_gene: TRBV18; d_gene: .; CDR3aa: CASSPTLGSTDTQYF; CDR3nt: TGTGCCAGCTCACCAACTCTTGGCTCCACAGATACGCAGTATTTT
abundance: many; j_gene: TRBJ2-1; v_gene: TRBV15; d_gene: .; CDR3aa: CDTSRDGQFVGAYNEQFF; CDR3nt: TGTGACACCAGCAGAGATGGACAGTTTGTGGGGGCCTACAATGAGCAGTTCTTC
abundance: .; j_gene: TRBJ2-7; v_gene: TRBV3-1; d_gene: TRBD1; CDR3aa: CASSQRQGTGYEQYF; CDR3nt: TGTGCCAGCAGCCAGCGTCAAGGGACAGGGTACGAGCAGTACTTC
abundance: .; j_gene: TRBJ1-2; v_gene: TRBV6-2/TRBV6-3; d_gene: TRBD1; CDR3aa: CASSNTQFPAGQGIGYTF; CDR3nt: TGTGCCAGCAGTAATACCCAATTCCCCGCGGGACAGGGGATCGGCTACACCTTC
abundance: .; j_gene: TRBJ2-7; v_gene: TRBV5-1; d_gene: .; CDR3aa: CASSTPGTGSYEQYF; CDR3nt: TGCGCCAGCAGCACCCCCGGGACTGGCTCCTACGAGCAGTACTTC
abundance: .; j_gene: TRBJ1-5; v_gene: TRBV20-1; d_gene: .; CDR3aa: CSARDRGRQPQHF; CDR3nt: TGCAGTGCTAGAGACAGGGGAAGACAGCCCCAGCATTTT
abundance: many; j_gene: TRBJ2-2; v_gene: TRBV20-1; d_gene: TRBD2; CDR3aa: CSAISGGTGELFF; CDR3nt: TGCAGTGCTATCAGCGGGGGGACCGGGGAGCTGTTTTTT
abundance: many; j_gene: TRBJ2-5; v_gene: TRBV4-2; d_gene: .; CDR3aa: CASSLGQTQYF; CDR3nt: TGTGCCAGCAGCCTGGGACAGACCCAGTACTTC
abundance: many; j_gene: TRBJ2-7; v_gene: TRBV9; d_gene: TRBD2; CDR3aa: CASSVGGTSGYYEQYF; CDR3nt: TGTGCCAGCAGCGTAGGGGGGACTAGCGGTTATTACGAGCAGTACTTC